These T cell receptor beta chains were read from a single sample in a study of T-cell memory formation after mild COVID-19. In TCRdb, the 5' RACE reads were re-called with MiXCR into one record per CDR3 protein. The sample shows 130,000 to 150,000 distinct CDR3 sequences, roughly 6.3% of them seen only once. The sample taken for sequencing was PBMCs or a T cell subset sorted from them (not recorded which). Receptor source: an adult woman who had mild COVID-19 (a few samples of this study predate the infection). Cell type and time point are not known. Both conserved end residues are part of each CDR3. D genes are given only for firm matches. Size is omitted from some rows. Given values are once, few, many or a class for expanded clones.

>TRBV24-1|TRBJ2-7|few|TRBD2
CATSDSRTSGGPHEQYF
TGTGCCACCAGTGATTCCCGGACTAGCGGGGGGCCCCACGAGCAGTACTTC
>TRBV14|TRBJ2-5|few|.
CASSQGAWPGETQYF
TGTGCCAGCAGCCAAGGCGCCTGGCCGGGGGAGACCCAGTACTTC
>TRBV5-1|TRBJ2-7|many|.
CASSKPEPKQLDF
TGCGCCAGCAGTAAACCTGAACCAAAGCAATTGGACTTC
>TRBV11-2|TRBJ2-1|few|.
CASTSSRNSYNEQFF
TGTGCCAGCACCTCGAGTAGGAACTCCTACAATGAGCAGTTCTTC
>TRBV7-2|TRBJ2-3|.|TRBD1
CASSLANRGLRTDTQYF
TGTGCCAGCAGCTTAGCAAACAGGGGATTGAGGACAGATACGCAGTATTTT
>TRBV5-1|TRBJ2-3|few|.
CASSLGPGTDTQYF
TGCGCCAGCAGCTTGGGTCCGGGCACAGATACGCAGTATTTT
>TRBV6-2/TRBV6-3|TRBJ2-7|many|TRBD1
CASSYLGQPYEQYF
TGTGCCAGCAGTTACCTGGGACAGCCCTACGAGCAGTACTTC
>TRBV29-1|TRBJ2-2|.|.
CSVAVGELFF
TGCAGCGTTGCTGTTGGGGAGCTGTTTTTT
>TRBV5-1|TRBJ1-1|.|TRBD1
CASSKVGTGVLNTEAFF
TGCGCCAGCAGCAAAGTAGGGACAGGGGTACTGAACACTGAAGCTTTCTTT
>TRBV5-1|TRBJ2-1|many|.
CASSLGGFSYNEQFF
TGCGCCAGCAGCTTGGGGGGATTTTCCTACAATGAGCAGTTCTTC
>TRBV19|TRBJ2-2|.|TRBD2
CASSITLAGNTGELFF
TGTGCCAGTAGTATAACCCTAGCGGGGAACACCGGGGAGCTGTTTTTT
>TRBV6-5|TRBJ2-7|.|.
CASSYTGPYEQYF
TGTGCCAGCAGTTACACTGGTCCCTACGAGCAGTACTTC
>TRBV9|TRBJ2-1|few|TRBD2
CASSVVPRGTSGSNEQFF
TGTGCCAGCAGCGTAGTTCCCCGGGGGACTAGCGGGAGCAATGAGCAGTTCTTC
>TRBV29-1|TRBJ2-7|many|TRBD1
CSVVDRGRRYEQYF
TGCAGCGTTGTGGACAGGGGGCGAAGGTACGAGCAGTACTTC
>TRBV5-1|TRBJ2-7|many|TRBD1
CASSFRDREDEQYF
TGCGCCAGCAGCTTCCGGGACAGGGAGGACGAGCAGTACTTC
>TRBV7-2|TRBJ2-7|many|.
CASSLSWQARDRQYF
TGTGCCAGCAGCTTAAGCTGGCAGGCACGCGATCGGCAGTACTTC
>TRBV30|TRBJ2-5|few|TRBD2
CAETSGVGETQYF
TGTGCCGAGACTAGCGGGGTAGGAGAGACCCAGTACTTC
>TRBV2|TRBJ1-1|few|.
CARNRRYTEAFF
TGTGCCAGGAACAGGAGATACACTGAAGCTTTCTTT
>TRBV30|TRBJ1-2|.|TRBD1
CASTGQGGRGYTF
TGTGCCTCCACGGGACAGGGAGGCCGTGGCTACACCTTC
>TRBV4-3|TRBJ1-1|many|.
CASSFKSGAEAFF
TGCGCCAGCAGTTTCAAGTCCGGGGCTGAAGCTTTCTTT
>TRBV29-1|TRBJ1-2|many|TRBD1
CSVGRTGATRGYTF
TGCAGCGTTGGAAGGACAGGGGCTACTCGGGGCTACACCTTC
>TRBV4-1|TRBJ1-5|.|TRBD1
CASSQTGQGDQPQHF
TGCGCCAGCAGCCAGACGGGACAGGGAGACCAGCCCCAGCATTTT
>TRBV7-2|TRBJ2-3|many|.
CASSYPLSAASTDTQYF
TGTGCCAGCAGCTACCCTCTTAGCGCCGCTAGCACAGATACGCAGTATTTT